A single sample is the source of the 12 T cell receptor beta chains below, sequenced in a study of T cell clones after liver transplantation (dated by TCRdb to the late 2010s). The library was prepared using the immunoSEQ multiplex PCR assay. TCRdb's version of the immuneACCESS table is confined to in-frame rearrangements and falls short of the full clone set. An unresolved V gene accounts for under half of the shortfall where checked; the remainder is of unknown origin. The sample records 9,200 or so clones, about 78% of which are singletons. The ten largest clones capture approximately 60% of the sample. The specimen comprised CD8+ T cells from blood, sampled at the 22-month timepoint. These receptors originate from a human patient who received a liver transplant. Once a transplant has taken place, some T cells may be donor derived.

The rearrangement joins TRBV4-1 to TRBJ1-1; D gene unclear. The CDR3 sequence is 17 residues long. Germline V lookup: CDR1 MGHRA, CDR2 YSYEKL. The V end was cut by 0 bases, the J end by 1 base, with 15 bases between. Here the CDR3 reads CASSQDEIAGGNTEAFF. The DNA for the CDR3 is TGCGCCAGCAGCCAAGATGAGATAGCGGGAGGGAACACTGAAGCTTTCTTT.

CDR3 coding DNA: TGTGCCACGGGTAGGGGGACCGGGGAGCTGTTTTTT. Translation: CATGRGTGELFF. The chain employs TRBV27 and TRBJ2-2; maybe TRBD1 (6 bases). V lost 10 bases to trimming and J lost 5 bases, with 11 bases between them. Germline V gene data show CDR1 as MNHEY and CDR2 as SMNVEV (reference sequence). This CDR3 contains 12 residues.

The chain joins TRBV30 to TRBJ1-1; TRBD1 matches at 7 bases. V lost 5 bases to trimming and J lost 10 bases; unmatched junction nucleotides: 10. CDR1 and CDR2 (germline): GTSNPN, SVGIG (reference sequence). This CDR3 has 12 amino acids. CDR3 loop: CAWLREGAGAFF. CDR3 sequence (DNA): TGTGCCTGGTTAAGGGAGGGGGCAGGAGCTTTCTTT.

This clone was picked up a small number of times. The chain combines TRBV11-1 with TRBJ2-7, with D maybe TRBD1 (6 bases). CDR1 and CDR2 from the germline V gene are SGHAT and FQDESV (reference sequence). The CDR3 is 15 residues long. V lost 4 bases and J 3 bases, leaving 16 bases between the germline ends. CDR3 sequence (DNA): TGTGCCAGCAGCTCCGGACAGACCAGCTTCTACGAGCAGTACTTC. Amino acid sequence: CASSSGQTSFYEQYF.

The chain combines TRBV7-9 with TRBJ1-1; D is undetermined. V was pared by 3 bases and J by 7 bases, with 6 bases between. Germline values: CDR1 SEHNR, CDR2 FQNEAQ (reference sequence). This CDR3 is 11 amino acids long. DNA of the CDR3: TGTGCCAGCAGCTTGGGCATTGAAGCTTTCTTT. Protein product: CASSLGIEAFF.

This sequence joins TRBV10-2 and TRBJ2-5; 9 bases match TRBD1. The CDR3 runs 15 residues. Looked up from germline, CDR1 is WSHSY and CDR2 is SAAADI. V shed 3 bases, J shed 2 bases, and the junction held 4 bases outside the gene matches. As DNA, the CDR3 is TGCGCCAGCAGTGACAGGGACAGGGATCAAGAGACCCAGTACTTC. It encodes CASSDRDRDQETQYF.

The CDR3 DNA reads as TGCGCCAGCAGTCACTCCGCGGGGAGCTATGGCTACACCTTC. It is translated as CASSHSAGSYGYTF. The chain joins TRBV23-1 to TRBJ1-2; D remains unclear. TRBV23-1 is treated as an ORF (open reading frame) with a function not yet certain. CDR3 length equals 14 residues. Trimming took 3 bases from V and 4 from J, leaving 12 bases between them.

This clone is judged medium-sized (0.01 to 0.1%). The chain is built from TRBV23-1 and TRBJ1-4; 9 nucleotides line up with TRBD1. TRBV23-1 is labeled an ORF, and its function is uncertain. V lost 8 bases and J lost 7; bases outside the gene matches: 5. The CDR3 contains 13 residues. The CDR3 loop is CASFTGGGEKLFF. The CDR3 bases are TGCGCCAGCTTCACAGGGGGCGGTGAAAAACTGTTTTTT.

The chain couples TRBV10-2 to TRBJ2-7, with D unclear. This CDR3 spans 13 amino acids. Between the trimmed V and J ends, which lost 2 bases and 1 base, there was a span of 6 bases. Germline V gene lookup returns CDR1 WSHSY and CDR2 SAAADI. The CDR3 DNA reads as TGCGCCAGCAGTGAGGGGAATTCCTACGAGCAGTACTTC. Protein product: CASSEGNSYEQYF.

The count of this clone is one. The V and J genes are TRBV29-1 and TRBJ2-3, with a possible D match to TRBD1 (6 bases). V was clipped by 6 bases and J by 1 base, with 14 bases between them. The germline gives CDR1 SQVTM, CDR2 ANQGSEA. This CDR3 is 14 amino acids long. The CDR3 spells CSVGAVGGTDTQYF. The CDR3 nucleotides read TGCAGCGTGGGGGCCGTCGGTGGCACAGATACGCAGTATTTT.

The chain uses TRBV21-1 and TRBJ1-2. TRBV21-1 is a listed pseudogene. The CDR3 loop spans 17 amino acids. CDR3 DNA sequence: TGTGCCAGCAGCAAAGCGCCGAAGGGACCTACTAACTATGGCTACACCTTC. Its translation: CASSKAPKGPTNYGYTF.

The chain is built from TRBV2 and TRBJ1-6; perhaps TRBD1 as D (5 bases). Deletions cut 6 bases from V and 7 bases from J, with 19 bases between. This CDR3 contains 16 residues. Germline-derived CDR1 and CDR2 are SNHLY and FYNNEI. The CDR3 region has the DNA TGTGCCAGCAGGGGTGACAGTGGGAGTCTCAATTCACCCCTCCACTTT. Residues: CASRGDSGSLNSPLHF. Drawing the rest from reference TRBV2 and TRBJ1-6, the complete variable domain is EPEVTQTPSHQVTQMGQEVILRCVPISNHLYFYWYRQILGQKVEFLVSFYNNEISEKSEIFDDQFSVERPDGSNFTLKIRSTKLEDSAMYFCASRGDSGSLNSPLHFGNGTRLTVT.